The 10 T cell receptor beta chains reported below all come from one sample, sequenced in a study of identifying expanded T cells in peripheral blood. This table comes from immunoSEQ multiplex PCR, and its TCRdb copy is limited to in-frame clones, with some not included. The sample comprises about 100,000 clones, around 88% of which are singletons, and roughly a sixth rests with the top ten. Sequenced: blood. Receptor source: a person between 18 and 75 years old in good health.

The gene calls are TRBV10-2 and TRBJ2-2, with 11 nucleotides matching TRBD2. In germline, CDR1 is WSHSY, CDR2 SAAADI. V lost 7 bases and J lost 6; bases outside the gene matches: 7. The CDR3 is made up of 15 amino acids. Here the CDR3 DNA reads TGCGCCAGCACCGGCCTAGCGGGGGGTGCCGGGGAGCTGTTTTTT. It specifies CASTGLAGGAGELFF.

The chain combines TRBV6-4 with TRBJ2-1; no clear D. Per germline, CDR1 MRHNA and CDR2 SNTAGT. The length of the CDR3 is 13 residues. The ends were cut back, 3 bases at V and 9 bases at J, with 12 bases in the middle. CDR3 nucleotides: TGTGCCAGCAGTGAAAGGGCTGGCTCTGAGCAGTTCTTC. Its protein is CASSERAGSEQFF.

The V gene is TRBV19, the J gene TRBJ1-3; 8 nucleotides agree with TRBD1. V shed 2 bases, J shed 0 bases, and the junction held 9 bases outside the gene matches. The CDR3 sequence is 18 residues long. CDR1 is LNHDA and CDR2 is SQIVND in the germline V gene (reference sequence). CDR3 DNA sequence: TGTGCCAGTAGTATATGGGACAGGCCAATGATCTCTGGAAACACCATATATTTT. Translated: CASSIWDRPMISGNTIYF.

V gene TRBV4-2 combines with J gene TRBJ1-2; D unclear. V dropped 4 bases and J dropped 8 bases, with 14 bases sitting between them. The CDR3 loop spans 13 amino acids. Germline loops: CDR1 LGHNA, CDR2 YNFKEQ. The CDR3 nucleotides are TGTGCCAGCAGCCTTGGGAGGTTAGGAGGCTACACCTTC. Encoded protein: CASSLGRLGGYTF.

The J gene is TRBJ1-1, the V gene TRBV30; no firm D call. There are 12 residues in the CDR3. The V end lost 8 bases, the J end lost 3 bases, and 13 bases lay between the germline ends. Germline-derived CDR1 and CDR2 are GTSNPN and SVGIG (reference sequence). The CDR3 sequence: CAGGSPYTEAFF. The CDR3, as DNA: TGTGCCGGCGGGTCCCCTTACACTGAAGCTTTCTTT.

The chain combines TRBV27 with TRBJ1-1; D is uncertain. The CDR3 covers 13 residues. Trimming took 5 bases from V and 5 from J, leaving 12 bases between them. The germline V gene encodes CDR1 MNHEY and CDR2 SMNVEV (reference sequence). DNA of the CDR3: TGTGCCAGCAGTAAATCGACGGAGACTGAAGCTTTCTTT. It encodes CASSKSTETEAFF.

This clone was recorded a few times. The rearrangement uses TRBV28 and TRBJ2-1, with TRBD2 matching 9 bases. The CDR3 loop spans 14 amino acids. Losses at the gene ends were 5 bases for V and 3 bases for J; bases not matched to a gene: 2. Germline V gene data show CDR1 as MDHEN and CDR2 as SYDVKM. Here the CDR3 DNA reads TGTGCCAGCAGTGGCGGGGGGGTCTACAATGAGCAGTTCTTC. Its translation is CASSGGGVYNEQFF.

The chain carries TRBV6-1 and TRBJ1-6; D is ambiguous. Germline V gives CDR1 MNHNS, CDR2 SASEGT. V lost 1 base, J lost 7 bases, and 8 bases lay in between. CDR3 size: 14 residues. CDR3 nucleotide sequence: TGTGCCAGCAGTGAAGGTTTCAGGAATTCACCCCTCCACTTT. It specifies CASSEGFRNSPLHF.

This clone has only a few counts. This sequence joins TRBV10-3 and TRBJ2-7; 10 bases align to TRBD1. Germline V gene lookup returns CDR1 ENHRY and CDR2 SYGVKD. CDR3 size: 13 residues. The V segment lost 8 bases and the J segment 6 bases; nucleotides outside the gene matches: 7. DNA for the CDR3: TGTGCCATCGACGGGACAGGGGCCGGCGAGCAGTACTTC. Protein: CAIDGTGAGEQYF.

This chain joins TRBV7-9 and TRBJ2-3; possible D gene TRBD1, 6 bases. This CDR3 contains 13 residues. The germline V and J ends were trimmed by 1 base and 4 bases, with 6 bases remaining between them. Germline V gene sequence: CDR1 SEHNR, CDR2 FQNEAQ (reference sequence). The CDR3 protein is CASSLEGADTQYF. The CDR3 bases are TGTGCCAGCAGCTTAGAGGGGGCAGATACGCAGTATTTT.